This TCR beta chain was retrieved from a study of response to subunit inactivated influenza vaccine. In TCRdb, the RT-PCR reads were re-called with MiXCR into one record per CDR3 protein. This sample carries 450,000 to 700,000 distinct CDR3 sequences, roughly 15% of them seen once, and the ten largest clones take 11%. The sequence was collected from a man in his fifties or sixties who received an inactivated influenza vaccine. This specimen was PBMCs from blood, taken 12 days after vaccination.

CDR3 DNA: TGTGCCAGCAGCCAAGATTTACAGCTAGACAGGCCCCAGCATTTT. Encoded protein: CASSQDLQLDRPQHF. V and J are TRBV4-2 and TRBJ1-5; the D gene is possibly TRBD1 (5 bases). V lost 0 bases and J 9 bases, leaving 15 bases between the germline ends. The CDR3 spans 15 residues. CDR1 is LGHNA and CDR2 is YNFKEQ in the germline V gene.